This is a list of T cell receptor beta chains from one sample in a study of blood T cell repertoires in COVID-19. Only in-frame clones appear in the TCRdb table, and some are missing; sequencing was by immunoSEQ multiplex PCR. There are about 260,000 clones in the sample; about 89% occur only once, and around a tenth lies in the top ten. The sequencing sample was made of peripheral blood. The source of these receptors is a man aged 35 to 55 who had recovered from COVID-19. CDR3s include the opening cysteine and the closing phenylalanine or tryptophan.

v_gene	j_gene	len	CDR3aa
TRBV11-2	TRBJ2-3	12	CASSSSLDTQYF
TRBV2	TRBJ2-5	15	CASSGLGLVQETQYF
TRBV2	TRBJ2-3	16	CASNLPTGLAVYTQYF
TRBV7-2	TRBJ2-2	13	CASSLRVTGELFF
TRBV20-1	TRBJ2-7	12	CSASTETYEQYF
TRBV15	TRBJ1-2	16	CATSRPLGRDLLGYTF
TRBV25-1	TRBJ1-1	15	CASRRPGTVNTEAFF
TRBV9	TRBJ2-5	16	CASSPSIVAGQETQYF
TRBV6-5	TRBJ1-1	14	CASGKRGMNTEAFF
TRBV7-2	TRBJ2-1	12	CASSSPRDEQFF
TRBV9	TRBJ2-7	14	CASSASGGRYEQYF
TRBV29-1	TRBJ2-5	12	CSVDRGGETQYF
TRBV15	TRBJ2-1	14	CATSSRSGGDEQFF
TRBV2	TRBJ2-5	15	CASSQGGGRAETQYF
TRBV14	TRBJ2-5	15	CASSPGDRIGETQYF
TRBV9	TRBJ2-2	14	CASSAGTSTGELFF
TRBV11-3	TRBJ1-3	13	CASSLVVGDTIYF
TRBV4-1	TRBJ1-6	15	CASSQEERVPGTLHF
TRBV4-3	TRBJ2-2	18	CASSQALTSGGNTGELFF
TRBV10-3	TRBJ1-5	16	CAISEGRGLEDQPQHF
TRBV19	TRBJ2-7	18	CASSNLAGGTPASYEQYF
TRBV12-5	TRBJ1-1	15	CASGLRQGTGLEAFF
TRBV2	TRBJ2-1	16	CASSEVASGYYNEQFF